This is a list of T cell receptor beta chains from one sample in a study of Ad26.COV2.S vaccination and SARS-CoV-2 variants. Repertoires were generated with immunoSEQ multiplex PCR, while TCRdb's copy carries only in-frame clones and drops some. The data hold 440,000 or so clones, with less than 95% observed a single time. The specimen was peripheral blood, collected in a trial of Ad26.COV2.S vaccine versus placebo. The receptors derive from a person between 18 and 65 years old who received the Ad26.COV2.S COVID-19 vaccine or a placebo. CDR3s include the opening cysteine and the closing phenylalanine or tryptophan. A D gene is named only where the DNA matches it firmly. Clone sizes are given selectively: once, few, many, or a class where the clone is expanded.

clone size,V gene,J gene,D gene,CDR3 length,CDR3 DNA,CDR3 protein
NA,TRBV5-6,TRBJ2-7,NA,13,TGTGCCAGCAGCCTTTCGGTCCCCTACGAGCAGTACTTC,CASSLSVPYEQYF
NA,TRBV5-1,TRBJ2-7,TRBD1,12,TGCGCCAGCAGGAAGACAGGGGACGAGCAGTACTTC,CASRKTGDEQYF
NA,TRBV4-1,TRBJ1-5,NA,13,TGCGCCAGCAGCCAAATAATGGATCAGCCCCAGCATTTT,CASSQIMDQPQHF
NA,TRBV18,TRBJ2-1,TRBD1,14,TGTGCCAGCTCACCGGGACAGGGGTACAATGAGCAGTTCTTC,CASSPGQGYNEQFF
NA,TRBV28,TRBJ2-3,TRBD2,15,TGTGCCAGCAGTTTAGCTAGCGGGAATGTAGATACGCAGTATTTT,CASSLASGNVDTQYF
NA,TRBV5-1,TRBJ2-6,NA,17,TGCGCCAGCAGCTTGGGACGACCGCCCTCTGGGGCCAACGTCCTGACTTTC,CASSLGRPPSGANVLTF
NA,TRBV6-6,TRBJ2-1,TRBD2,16,TGTGCCAGCAGTTACCCGACTAGCGGGCAAACCCCTGAGCAGTTCTTC,CASSYPTSGQTPEQFF
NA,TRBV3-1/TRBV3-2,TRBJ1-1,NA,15,TGTGCCAGCAGCCAAGAAGCGGAGGCGGACACTGAAGCTTTCTTT,CASSQEAEADTEAFF
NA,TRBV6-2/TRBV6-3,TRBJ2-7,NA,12,TGTGCCAGCAGCCCCATCCGCTACGAGCAGTACTTC,CASSPIRYEQYF
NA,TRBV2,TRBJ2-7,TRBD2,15,TGTGCCAGCAGTGAAGGACGACTAGCGGGAAGTCAGCAGTACTTC,CASSEGRLAGSQQYF
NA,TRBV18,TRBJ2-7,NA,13,TGTGCCAGCTCTTGGGGGATATCCTACGAGCAGTACTTC,CASSWGISYEQYF
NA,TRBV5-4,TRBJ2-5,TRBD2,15,TGTGCCAGCAGCTGGAGGACTAGCGGAAAAGAGACCCAGTACTTC,CASSWRTSGKETQYF
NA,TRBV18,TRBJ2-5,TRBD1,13,TGTGCCAGCTCGCAGACAGGGGACGAGACCCAGTACTTC,CASSQTGDETQYF
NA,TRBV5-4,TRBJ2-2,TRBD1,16,TGTGCCAGCAGCTTGGTGGGACAGGGGAACACCGGGGAGCTGTTTTTT,CASSLVGQGNTGELFF
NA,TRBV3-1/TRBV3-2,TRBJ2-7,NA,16,TGTGCCAGCAGCCAAGTAATGGGGGCCCCGTGGGGCGAGCAGTACTTC,CASSQVMGAPWGEQYF
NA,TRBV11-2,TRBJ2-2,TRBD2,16,TGTGCCAGCAGCTTAGAAGGCCTAGCGGGCACCGGGGAGCTGTTTTTT,CASSLEGLAGTGELFF
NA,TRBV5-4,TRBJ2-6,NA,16,TGTGCCAGCAGCCCCGGGGCTCGCTCTGGGGCCAACGTCCTGACTTTC,CASSPGARSGANVLTF
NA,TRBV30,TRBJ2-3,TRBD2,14,TGTGCCTGGAGTGTCGAGCGGGGTGCAGATACGCAGTATTTT,CAWSVERGADTQYF
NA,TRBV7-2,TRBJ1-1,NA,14,TGTGCCAGCAGCGTAGACAGCATGAACACTGAAGCTTTCTTT,CASSVDSMNTEAFF
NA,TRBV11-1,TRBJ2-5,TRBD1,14,TGTGCCAGCAGCCGACAGGGGGTAACGGAGACCCAGTACTTC,CASSRQGVTETQYF
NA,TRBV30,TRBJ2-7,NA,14,TGTGCCTGGAGTGTACTGAAAGGGGCCTACGAGCAGTACTTC,CAWSVLKGAYEQYF
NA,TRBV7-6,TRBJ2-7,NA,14,TGTGCCAGCAGGGCGGCGGGACAGCCCTACGAGCAGTACTTC,CASRAAGQPYEQYF
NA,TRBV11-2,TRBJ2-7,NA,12,TGTGCCAGCAGCGGAGGGTACAACGAGCAGTACTTC,CASSGGYNEQYF
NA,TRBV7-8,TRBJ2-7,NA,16,TGTGCCAGCAGAGACTGGGGCGGGGAGACCTCCTACGAGCAGTACTTC,CASRDWGGETSYEQYF
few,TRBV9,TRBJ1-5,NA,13,TGTGCCAGCAGCGTAGGCGGGAAGGAGCCCCAGCATTTT,CASSVGGKEPQHF
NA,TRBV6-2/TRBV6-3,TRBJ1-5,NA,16,TGTGCCAGCAGTTACTCAATCCAGGGAAGCAATCAGCCCCAGCATTTT,CASSYSIQGSNQPQHF
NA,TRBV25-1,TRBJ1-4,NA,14,TGTGCCAGCAGTGAATCAGCAGGGGCCGAAAAACTGTTTTTT,CASSESAGAEKLFF
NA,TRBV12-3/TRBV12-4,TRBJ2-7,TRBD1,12,TGTGCCAGCAGTCCACAGGGGTACGAGCAGTACTTC,CASSPQGYEQYF
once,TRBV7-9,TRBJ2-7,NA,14,TGTGCCAGTAAACCGGGACCTTCTTCTGACGAGCAGTACTTC,CASKPGPSSDEQYF
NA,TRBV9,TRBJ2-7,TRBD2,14,TGTGCCAGCAGCGTAGAGCCGGGGGGCTACGAGCAGTACTTC,CASSVEPGGYEQYF
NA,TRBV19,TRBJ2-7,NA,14,TGTGCCAGTAGTATTTGGGGACAAGTCTACGAGCAGTACTTC,CASSIWGQVYEQYF
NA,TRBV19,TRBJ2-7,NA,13,TGTGCCAGTAGTATAGGCGGAACCTACGAGCAGTACTTC,CASSIGGTYEQYF
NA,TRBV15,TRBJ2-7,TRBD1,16,TGTGCCACCAGCGCCCCTTATAGACAGGGGGCGGGCGAGCAGTACTTC,CATSAPYRQGAGEQYF
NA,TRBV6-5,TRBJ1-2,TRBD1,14,TGTGCCACGAGACAGGGGGGTACTAACTATGGCTACACCTTC,CATRQGGTNYGYTF
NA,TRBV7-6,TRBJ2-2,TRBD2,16,TGTGCCAGCAGCTTACTCCTAGCGGCGAACACCGGGGAGCTGTTTTTT,CASSLLLAANTGELFF
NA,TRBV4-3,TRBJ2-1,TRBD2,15,TGCGCCAGCAGCCAAGAGAGCGGGAGGGCCGTTGAGCAGTTCTTC,CASSQESGRAVEQFF
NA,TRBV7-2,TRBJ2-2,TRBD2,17,TGTGCCAGCAGCTTAGATGGACTAGCGGTGAACACCGGGGAGCTGTTTTTT,CASSLDGLAVNTGELFF
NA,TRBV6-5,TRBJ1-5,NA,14,TGTGCCAGCAGCTTGGATCCGTTCAATCAGCCCCAGCATTTT,CASSLDPFNQPQHF
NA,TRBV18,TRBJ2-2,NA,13,TGTGCCAGCTCACCCATTGGCGAGGGGGAGCTGTTTTTT,CASSPIGEGELFF
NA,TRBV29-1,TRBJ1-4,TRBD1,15,TGCAGCGTTGGGGTGACAGGGTTCCCTAATGAAAAACTGTTTTTT,CSVGVTGFPNEKLFF
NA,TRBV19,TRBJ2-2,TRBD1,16,TGTGCCAGTAGGTCTACTGGACAGGCTCTAACCGGGGAGCTGTTTTTT,CASRSTGQALTGELFF
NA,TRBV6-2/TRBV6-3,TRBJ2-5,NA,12,TGTGCCAGCAGTAACCTGGACGAGACCCAGTACTTC,CASSNLDETQYF
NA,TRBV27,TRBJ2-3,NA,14,TGTGCCAGCAGTTTACTCCCAGGCATAGATACGCAGTATTTT,CASSLLPGIDTQYF
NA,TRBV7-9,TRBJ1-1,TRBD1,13,TGTGCCAGCAGCTTTCAGGGACAGGGAAGGGCTTTCTTT,CASSFQGQGRAFF
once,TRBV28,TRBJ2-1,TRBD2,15,TGTGCCAGCAGTTTAGTGGGACTAGCGGGAGGTGAGCAGTTCTTC,CASSLVGLAGGEQFF
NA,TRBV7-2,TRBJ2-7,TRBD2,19,TGTGCCAGCAGCTTAGGGGGCGGGCTAGCGGGAGGAGTCCGCTACGAGCAGTACTTC,CASSLGGGLAGGVRYEQYF
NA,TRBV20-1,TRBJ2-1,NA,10,TGCAGTGCTAAACAGGGTGAGCAGTTCTTC,CSAKQGEQFF
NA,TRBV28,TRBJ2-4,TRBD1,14,TGTGCCAGCAGGGGACAGGGGGCCAAAAACATTCAGTACTTC,CASRGQGAKNIQYF
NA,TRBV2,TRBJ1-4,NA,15,TGTGCCACCGGGGGAAAGAGTGCAACTAATGAAAAACTGTTTTTT,CATGGKSATNEKLFF
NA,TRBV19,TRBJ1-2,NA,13,TGTGCCAGTATGGAAACAGGGAACTATGGCTACACCTTC,CASMETGNYGYTF
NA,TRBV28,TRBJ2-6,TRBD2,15,TGTGCCAGCAGCCCGGGAGGCTCTGGGGCCAACGTCCTGACTTTC,CASSPGGSGANVLTF
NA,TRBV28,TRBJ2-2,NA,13,TGTGCCAGCAGGCATCCGAACACCGGGGAGCTGTTTTTT,CASRHPNTGELFF
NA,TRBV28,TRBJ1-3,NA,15,TGTGCCAGCAATCCCAGGCCTTCGTCTGGAAACACCATATATTTT,CASNPRPSSGNTIYF
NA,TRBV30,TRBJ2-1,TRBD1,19,TGTGCCTGGAGGGGAAACAAAAAGACAGGGCTGAGCTCCTACAATGAGCAGTTCTTC,CAWRGNKKTGLSSYNEQFF
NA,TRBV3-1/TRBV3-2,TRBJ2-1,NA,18,TGTGCCAGCAGCCCCTCGGATTTACGGTTAAGCTCCTACAATGAGCAGTTCTTC,CASSPSDLRLSSYNEQFF
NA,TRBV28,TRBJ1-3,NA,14,TGTGCCAGCAGTTCCGCCGGGACAAGAAACACCATATATTTT,CASSSAGTRNTIYF